This entry features one T cell receptor beta chain sequence. A junction boundary mismatches the germline segment, possibly from a read error. This sample was included in a study of tumor and adjacent non-tumor tissue in lung cancer. A modified ARM-PCR protocol with three rounds of nested PCR amplified TCRbeta. TCRdb redid the calling of the multiplex PCR reads with MiXCR, one entry per CDR3 protein. The sample lists approximately 150,000 distinct CDR3 sequences, approximately 70% occurring once. RNA was extracted from bulk tissue without any cell sorting. This CDR3 is 11 amino acids long. Germline CDR1 is SEHNR and CDR2 is FQNEAQ (reference sequence).

The chain uses TRBV7-9 and TRBJ1-1; D may be TRBD1 (6 bases). This clonotype was obtained from a man in his sixties with small cell lung cancer. Sequenced sample: lung tumor tissue. The CDR3 DNA is TGTGCCAGTGAAGCGGGGGCGTCGGCTCTCTTT. Protein: CASEAGASALF.